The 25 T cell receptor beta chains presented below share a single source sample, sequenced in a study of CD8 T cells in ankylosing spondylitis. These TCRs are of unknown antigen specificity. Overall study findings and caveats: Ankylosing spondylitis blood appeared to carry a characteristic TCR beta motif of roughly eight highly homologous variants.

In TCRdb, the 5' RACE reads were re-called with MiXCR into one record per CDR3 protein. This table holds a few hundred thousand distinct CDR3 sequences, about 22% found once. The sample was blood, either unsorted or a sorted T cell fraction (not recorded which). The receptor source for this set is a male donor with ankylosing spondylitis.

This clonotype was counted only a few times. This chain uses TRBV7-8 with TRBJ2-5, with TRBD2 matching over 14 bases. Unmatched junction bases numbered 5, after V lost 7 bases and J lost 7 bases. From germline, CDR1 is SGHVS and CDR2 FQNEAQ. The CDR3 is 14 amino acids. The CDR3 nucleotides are TGTGCCAGCAATAGAGGACTAGCGGGAGGGACCCAGTACTTC. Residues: CASNRGLAGGTQYF.

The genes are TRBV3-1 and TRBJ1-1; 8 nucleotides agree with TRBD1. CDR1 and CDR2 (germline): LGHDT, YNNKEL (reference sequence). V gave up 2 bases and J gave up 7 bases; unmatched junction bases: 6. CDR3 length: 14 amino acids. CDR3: CASSQPTGEVEAFF. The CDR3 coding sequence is TGTGCCAGCAGCCAACCGACAGGGGAAGTTGAAGCTTTCTTT.

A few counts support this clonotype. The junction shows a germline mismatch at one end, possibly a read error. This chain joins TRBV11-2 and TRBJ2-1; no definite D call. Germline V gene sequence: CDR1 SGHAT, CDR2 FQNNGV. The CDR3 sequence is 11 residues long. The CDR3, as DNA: TGTGCCAGCAGCTTCGGTAATGGGCAGTTCTTC. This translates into CASSFGNGQFF.

The CDR3 sequence is CATGAGMSEQYF. The CDR3 bases are TGTGCCACCGGAGCGGGGATGAGCGAGCAGTACTTC. This rearrangement joins TRBV28 to TRBJ2-7; 7 bases align to TRBD2. The CDR3 contains 12 residues. Germline V gene data show CDR1 as MDHEN and CDR2 as SYDVKM. Trimming cost V 10 bases and J 6 bases; bases outside gene matches: 9.

CDR3 nucleotide sequence: TGCAGTGCTAGAGATCAGGGGAGGGAGCGCGGGACCGGGGAGCTGTTTTTT. Translated: CSARDQGRERGTGELFF. V usage is TRBV20-1 and J usage is TRBJ2-2; maybe TRBD2 (7 bases). Trimming pared 0 bases from V and 5 bases from J, leaving 19 bases between. Germline V CDR1 and CDR2: DFQATT, SNEGSKA (reference sequence). This CDR3 has 17 amino acids.

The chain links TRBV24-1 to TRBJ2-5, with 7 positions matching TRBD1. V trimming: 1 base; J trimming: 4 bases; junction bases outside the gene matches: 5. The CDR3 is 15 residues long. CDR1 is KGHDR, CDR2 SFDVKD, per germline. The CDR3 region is CATSDFHRGRETQYF. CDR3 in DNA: TGTGCCACCAGTGATTTCCACAGGGGAAGAGAGACCCAGTACTTC.

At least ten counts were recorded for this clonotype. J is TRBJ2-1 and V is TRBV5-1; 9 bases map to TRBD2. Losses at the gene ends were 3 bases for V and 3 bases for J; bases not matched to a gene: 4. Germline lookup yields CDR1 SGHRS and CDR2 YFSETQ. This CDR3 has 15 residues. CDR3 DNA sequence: TGCGCCAGCAGCTCCCTAGCGGGGAACTACAATGAGCAGTTCTTC. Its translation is CASSSLAGNYNEQFF.

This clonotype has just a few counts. CDR3 sequence: CASSFGSNSYEQYF. CDR3 DNA: TGTGCCAGCAGCTTTGGTTCAAACTCCTACGAGCAGTACTTC. This rearrangement joins TRBV7-2 to TRBJ2-7, with D uncertain. V was shortened by 3 bases and J by 0 bases, with 9 bases between the two germline ends. The CDR3 consists of 14 residues. Germline assignment: CDR1 SGHTA and CDR2 FQGNSA. Full variable domain (missing parts from reference TRBV7-2 and TRBJ2-7): GAGVSQSPSNKVTEKGKDVELRCDPISGHTALYWYRQSLGQGLEFLIYFQGNSAPDKSGLPSDRFSAERTGGSVSTLTIQRTQQEDSAVYLCASSFGSNSYEQYFGPGTRLTVT.

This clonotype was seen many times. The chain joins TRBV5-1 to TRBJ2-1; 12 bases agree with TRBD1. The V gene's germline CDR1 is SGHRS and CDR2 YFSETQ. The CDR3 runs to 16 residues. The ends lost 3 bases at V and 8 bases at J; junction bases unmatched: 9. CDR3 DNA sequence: TGCGCCAGCAGCTGGGGGGACAGGGGGCTGATGGATGAGCAGTTCTTC. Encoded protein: CASSWGDRGLMDEQFF.

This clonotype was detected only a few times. The CDR3 region is CASSSHGTGRYEQYF. The CDR3 DNA reads as TGTGCCAGCAGTTCGCACGGGACAGGCCGCTACGAGCAGTACTTC. The chain employs TRBV6-2 or TRBV6-3 and TRBJ2-7; 8 bases align to TRBD1. CDR1 is MNHEY, CDR2 SVGEGT, per germline. This CDR3 has 15 residues. V shed 4 bases and J 3 bases; nucleotides not matched to a gene: 8.

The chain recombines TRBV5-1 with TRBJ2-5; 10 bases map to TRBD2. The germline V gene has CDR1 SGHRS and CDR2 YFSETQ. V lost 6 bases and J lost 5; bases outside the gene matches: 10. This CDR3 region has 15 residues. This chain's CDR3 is CASKLASGSQETQYF. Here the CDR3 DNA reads TGCGCCAGCAAGCTGGCTAGCGGGAGTCAGGAGACCCAGTACTTC.

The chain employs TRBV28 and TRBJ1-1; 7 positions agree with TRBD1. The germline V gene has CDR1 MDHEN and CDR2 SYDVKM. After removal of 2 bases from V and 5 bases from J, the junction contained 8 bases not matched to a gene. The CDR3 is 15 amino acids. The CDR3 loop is CASSLRGPETTEAFF. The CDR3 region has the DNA TGTGCCAGCAGTTTAAGGGGGCCAGAAACTACTGAAGCTTTCTTT. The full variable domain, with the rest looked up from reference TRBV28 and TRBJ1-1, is DVKVTQSSRYLVKRTGEKVFLECVQDMDHENMFWYRQDPGLGLRLIYFSYDVKMKEKGDIPEGYSVSREKKERFSLILESASTNQTSMYLCASSLRGPETTEAFFGQGTRLTVV.

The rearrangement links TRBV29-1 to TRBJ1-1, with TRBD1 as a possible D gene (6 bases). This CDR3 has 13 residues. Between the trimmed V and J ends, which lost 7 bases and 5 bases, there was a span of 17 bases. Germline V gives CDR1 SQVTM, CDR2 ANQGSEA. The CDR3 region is CSALGGGGTEAFF. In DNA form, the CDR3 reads TGCAGCGCCCTGGGGGGGGGCGGGACTGAAGCTTTCTTT. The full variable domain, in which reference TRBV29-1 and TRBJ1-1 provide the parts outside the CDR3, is SAVISQKPSRDICQRGTSLTIQCQVDSQVTMMFWYRQQPGQSLTLIATANQGSEATYESGFVIDKFPISRPNLTFSTLTVSNMSPEDSSIYLCSALGGGGTEAFFGQGTRLTVV.

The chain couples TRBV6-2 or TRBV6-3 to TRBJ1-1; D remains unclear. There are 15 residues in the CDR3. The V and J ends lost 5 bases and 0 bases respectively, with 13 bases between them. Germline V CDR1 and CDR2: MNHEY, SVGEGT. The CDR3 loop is CASSRTTMMNTEAFF. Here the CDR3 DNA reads TGTGCCAGCAGTCGAACGACGATGATGAACACTGAAGCTTTCTTT.

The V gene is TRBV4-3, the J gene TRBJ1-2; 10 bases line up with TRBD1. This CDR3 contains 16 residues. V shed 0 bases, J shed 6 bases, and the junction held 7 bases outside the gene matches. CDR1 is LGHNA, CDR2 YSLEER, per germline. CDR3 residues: CASSQDPSDRGDGYTF. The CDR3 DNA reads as TGCGCCAGCAGCCAAGACCCCTCGGACAGGGGGGATGGCTACACCTTC.

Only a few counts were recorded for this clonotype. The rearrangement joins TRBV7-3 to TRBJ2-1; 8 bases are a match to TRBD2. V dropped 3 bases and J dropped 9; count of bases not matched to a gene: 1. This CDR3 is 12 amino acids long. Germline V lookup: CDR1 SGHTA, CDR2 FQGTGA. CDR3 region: CASSFLAGEQFF. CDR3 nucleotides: TGTGCCAGCAGCTTCCTAGCGGGTGAGCAGTTCTTC.

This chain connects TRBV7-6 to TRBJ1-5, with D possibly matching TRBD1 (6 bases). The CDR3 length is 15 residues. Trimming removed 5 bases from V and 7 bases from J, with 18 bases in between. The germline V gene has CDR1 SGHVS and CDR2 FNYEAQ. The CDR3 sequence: CASSAGRGGGQPQHF. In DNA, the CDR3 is TGTGCCAGCAGCGCAGGGAGGGGGGGCGGCCAGCCCCAGCATTTT.

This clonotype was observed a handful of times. CDR3 nucleotides: TGCGCCAGCAGCTTGGGAAGGCGGAGAAACACCGGGGAGCTGTTTTTT. Encoded protein: CASSLGRRRNTGELFF. The rearrangement links TRBV5-1 to TRBJ2-2, with D unresolved. The V end was cut by 0 bases, the J end by 2 bases, with 11 bases between. The CDR3 sequence is 16 residues long. The germline V gene encodes CDR1 SGHRS and CDR2 YFSETQ.

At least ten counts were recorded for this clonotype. The CDR3 sequence: CASSQQTSGTDTQYF. CDR3 in DNA: TGTGCCAGCAGCCAGCAGACTAGCGGCACAGATACGCAGTATTTT. The chain couples TRBV4-2 to TRBJ2-3; 8 bases line up with TRBD2. Losses at the gene ends were 3 bases for V and 1 base for J; bases not matched to a gene: 3. Germline CDR1 and CDR2: LGHNA and YNFKEQ. The CDR3 has 15 amino acids.

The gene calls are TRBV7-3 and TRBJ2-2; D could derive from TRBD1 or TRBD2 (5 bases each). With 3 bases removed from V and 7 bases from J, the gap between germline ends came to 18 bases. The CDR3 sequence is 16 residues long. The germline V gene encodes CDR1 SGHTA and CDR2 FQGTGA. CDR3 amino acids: CASSLTGTNNGGELFF. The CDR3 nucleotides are TGTGCCAGCAGCTTGACGGGGACCAACAATGGCGGGGAGCTGTTTTTT.

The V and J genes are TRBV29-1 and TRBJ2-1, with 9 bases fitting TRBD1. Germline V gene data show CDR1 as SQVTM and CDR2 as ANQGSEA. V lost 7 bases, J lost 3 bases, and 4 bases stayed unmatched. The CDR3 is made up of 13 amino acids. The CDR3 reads CSAGTGLYNEQFF. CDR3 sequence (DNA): TGCAGCGCAGGGACAGGGCTCTACAATGAGCAGTTCTTC.

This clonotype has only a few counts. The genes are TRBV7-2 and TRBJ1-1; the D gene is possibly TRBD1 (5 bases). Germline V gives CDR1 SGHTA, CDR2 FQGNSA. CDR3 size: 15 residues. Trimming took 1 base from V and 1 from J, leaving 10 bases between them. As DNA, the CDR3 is TGTGCCAGCAGCTTAGGAGACAGAAAGAACACTGAAGCTTTCTTT. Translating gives CASSLGDRKNTEAFF.

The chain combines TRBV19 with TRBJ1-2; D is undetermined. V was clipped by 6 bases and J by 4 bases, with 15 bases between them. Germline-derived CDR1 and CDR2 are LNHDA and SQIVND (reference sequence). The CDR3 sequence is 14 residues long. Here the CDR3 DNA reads TGTGCCAGTAGCCTTCCTGTGTCCGCCTATGGCTACACCTTC. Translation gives CASSLPVSAYGYTF. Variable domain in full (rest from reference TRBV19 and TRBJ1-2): DGGITQSPKYLFRKEGQNVTLSCEQNLNHDAMYWYRQDPGQGLRLIYYSQIVNDFQKGDIAEGYSVSREKKESFPLTVTSAQKNPTAFYLCASSLPVSAYGYTFGSGTRLTVV.

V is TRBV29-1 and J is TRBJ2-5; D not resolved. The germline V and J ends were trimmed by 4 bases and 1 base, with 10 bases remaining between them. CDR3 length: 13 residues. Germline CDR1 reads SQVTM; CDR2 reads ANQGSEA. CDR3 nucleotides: TGCAGCGTTGGGGTGGGCTCCCAAGAGACCCAGTACTTC. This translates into CSVGVGSQETQYF.

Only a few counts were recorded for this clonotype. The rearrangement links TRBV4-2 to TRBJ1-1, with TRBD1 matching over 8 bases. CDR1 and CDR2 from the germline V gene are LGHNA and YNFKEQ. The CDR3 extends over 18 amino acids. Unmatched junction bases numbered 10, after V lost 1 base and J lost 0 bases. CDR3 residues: CASSQAGTGFKVNTEAFF. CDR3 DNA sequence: TGTGCCAGCAGCCAAGCCGGGACAGGTTTTAAAGTGAACACTGAAGCTTTCTTT.